This is a list of T cell receptor beta chains from one sample in a study of radiotherapy plus CTLA-4 blockade in lung cancer. Using immunoSEQ multiplex PCR, the repertoire was profiled, and TCRdb retains in-frame clones only, with some absent. This sample yields more than 90,000 clones, of which roughly 85% are seen a single time; 25% belongs to the top ten. Sample: peripheral blood, taken from a patient treated with radiotherapy plus ipilimumab. These receptors were taken from a human donor with non-small cell lung cancer that progressed on radiotherapy plus ipilimumab. Both conserved end residues are part of each CDR3. The D gene is left open where the match is weak. Only part of the rows carry a size: once, few, many, or a class if the clone is expanded.

D gene,clone size,J gene,V gene,CDR3 DNA,CDR3 protein
.,.,TRBJ1-2,TRBV28,TGTGCCAGCACTAAGGCGGGAGAGTATGGCTACACCTTC,CASTKAGEYGYTF
.,.,TRBJ1-1,TRBV13,TGTGCCAGCAGCTTCGGAGTGGGGAACACTGAAGCTTTCTTT,CASSFGVGNTEAFF
TRBD1,.,TRBJ1-5,TRBV10-3,TGTGCCATCAGCCCGGACAGGGATCAGCCCCAGCATTTT,CAISPDRDQPQHF
TRBD1,.,TRBJ2-1,TRBV6-5,TGTGCCAGCAGTTACAGACAGGGTTACAATGAGCAGTTCTTC,CASSYRQGYNEQFF
.,.,TRBJ2-4,TRBV28,TGTGCCAGCAGTTTGGAGGGAATAGCCAAAAACATTCAGTACTTC,CASSLEGIAKNIQYF
.,.,TRBJ2-5,TRBV25-1,TGTGCCAGCAGTGATCCGAGGGGTTCCCAAGAGACCCAGTACTTC,CASSDPRGSQETQYF
TRBD1,.,TRBJ1-1,TRBV19,TGTGCCAGTAGGGCGGACAGGGGTGCGGGTACTGAAGCTTTCTTT,CASRADRGAGTEAFF
TRBD2,.,TRBJ2-3,TRBV4-1,TGCGCCAGCAGCCAAGTCCTAGCGGGGGTTGATAGCACAGATACGCAGTATTTT,CASSQVLAGVDSTDTQYF
.,.,TRBJ2-7,TRBV6-6,TGTGCCAGCAGTTCGGACAGTTCGGACGAGCAGTACTTC,CASSSDSSDEQYF
.,few,TRBJ2-5,TRBV5-1,TGCGCCAGCAGCTTGGAGGGGAATGGGGAGACCCAGTACTTC,CASSLEGNGETQYF
.,few,TRBJ2-5,TRBV28,TGTGCCAGCAGGGTTAGGGGTGGGGAGACCCAGTACTTC,CASRVRGGETQYF
.,.,TRBJ1-2,TRBV10-2,TGCGCCAGCAGGGACAGTGGCTATGGCTACACCTTC,CASRDSGYGYTF
.,once,TRBJ2-3,TRBV2,TGTGCCAGCAATTACAGGGGAGGGACAGATACGCAGTATTTT,CASNYRGGTDTQYF
.,.,TRBJ2-1,TRBV9,TGTGCCAGCAGCCCTCCGATCGTCGAGAAATCGCGCAATGAGCAGTTCTTC,CASSPPIVEKSRNEQFF
.,.,TRBJ2-5,TRBV18,TGTGCCAGCTCACTCTCTGGAAAGCAAGAGACCCAGTACTTC,CASSLSGKQETQYF
.,.,TRBJ1-5,TRBV6-5,TGTGCCAGCAGTAAAAGATTGGCCGCCGGACAGCCCCAGCATTTT,CASSKRLAAGQPQHF
.,.,TRBJ1-4,TRBV10-1,TGCGCCAGCAGTACCATTCCTGGAGAAAAACTGTTTTTT,CASSTIPGEKLFF
.,.,TRBJ2-1,TRBV30,TGTGCCTGGAGTGGGGGACGAAGCTACAATGAGCAGTTCTTC,CAWSGGRSYNEQFF
.,.,TRBJ2-3,TRBV6-6,TGTGCCAGCGAGGGAAGAGGACCGACAGATACGCAGTATTTT,CASEGRGPTDTQYF
.,.,TRBJ1-1,TRBV19,TGTGCCAGTAGTATTCGACTGAACACTGAAGCTTTCTTT,CASSIRLNTEAFF
.,.,TRBJ2-5,TRBV2,TGTGCCAATCGAGGACAGAATCAAGAGACCCAGTACTTC,CANRGQNQETQYF
TRBD1,.,TRBJ2-3,TRBV27,TGTGCCAGCAGTTTTGGCAGGGGGCCAGATACGCAGTATTTT,CASSFGRGPDTQYF
TRBD1,.,TRBJ1-5,TRBV6-1,TGTGCCAGCAGTATGAGGGGCACAGGGGCAACCCAGCATTTT,CASSMRGTGATQHF
TRBD2,few,TRBJ2-2,TRBV5-1,TGCGCCAGCAGCTTGGCCCTAGCGGGAGCGGGCACCGGGGAGCTGTTTTTT,CASSLALAGAGTGELFF
.,once,TRBJ1-4,TRBV30,TGTGCCTGGAGTACAGGCTATAATGAAAAACTGTTTTTT,CAWSTGYNEKLFF
.,.,TRBJ2-1,TRBV19,TGTGCCAGTAGTATAGGGGGGGAGTCGCTGGCTTGGGCATACAATGAGCAGTTCTTC,CASSIGGESLAWAYNEQFF
.,.,TRBJ1-1,TRBV9,TGTGCCAGCAGCCCAGACCCAGACGGGATGAACACTGAAGCTTTCTTT,CASSPDPDGMNTEAFF
TRBD1,.,TRBJ2-2,TRBV6-6,TGTGCCAGCAGTTTCGCAGGGGGATGGACCGGGGAGCTGTTTTTT,CASSFAGGWTGELFF
.,.,TRBJ2-1,TRBV7-8,TGTGCCAGCAGCCCCAGGGATAACAATGAGCAGTTCTTC,CASSPRDNNEQFF
.,.,TRBJ1-2,TRBV29-1,TGCAGCGTAGAGGGATCGATGAGGGGCTACACCTTC,CSVEGSMRGYTF
TRBD1,.,TRBJ2-5,TRBV18,TGTGCCAGCTCACTCTCCCGGGACAGAGCTCAAGAGACCCAGTACTTC,CASSLSRDRAQETQYF
.,.,TRBJ1-2,TRBV2,TGTGCCAGCAGTGAAGATGGTGGTCATGGCTACACCTTC,CASSEDGGHGYTF
.,.,TRBJ2-1,TRBV9,TGTGCCAGCAGCCCCGGGACTTTCAATGAGCAGTTCTTC,CASSPGTFNEQFF
.,.,TRBJ2-7,TRBV28,TGTGCCAGCAGTTTTAACGAGCAGTACTTC,CASSFNEQYF
.,.,TRBJ1-2,TRBV5-5,TGTGCCAGCAGCACTGACAGGACTACCTATGGCTACACCTTC,CASSTDRTTYGYTF
.,.,TRBJ1-2,TRBV2,TGTGCCAGCAGTGTCTCCCCCAACTATGGCTACACCTTC,CASSVSPNYGYTF
.,.,TRBJ1-1,TRBV19,TGTGCCAGTAGTAGGCAGAACACTGAAGCTTTCTTT,CASSRQNTEAFF
.,.,TRBJ2-2,TRBV28,TGTGCCAGCAGTTCTTGGACAGTGACCGGGGAGCTGTTTTTT,CASSSWTVTGELFF
.,.,TRBJ2-5,TRBV7-9,TGTGCCAGCAGTCCGACCGGTGAGACCCAGTACTTC,CASSPTGETQYF
TRBD1,.,TRBJ2-6,TRBV5-1,TGCGCCAGCAGCCCAGACAGGGCTGGGGCCAACGTCCTGACTTTC,CASSPDRAGANVLTF